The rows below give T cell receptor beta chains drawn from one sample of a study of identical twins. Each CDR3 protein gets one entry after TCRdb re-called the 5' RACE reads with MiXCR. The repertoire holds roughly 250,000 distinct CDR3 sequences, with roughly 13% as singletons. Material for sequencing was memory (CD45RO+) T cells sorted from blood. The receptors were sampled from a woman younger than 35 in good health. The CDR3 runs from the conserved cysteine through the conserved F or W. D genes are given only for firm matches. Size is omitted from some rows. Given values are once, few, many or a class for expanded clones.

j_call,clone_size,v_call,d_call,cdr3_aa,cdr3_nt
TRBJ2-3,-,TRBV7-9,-,CASSLFLGGTDTQYF,TGTGCCAGCAGCTTATTCCTAGGGGGCACAGATACGCAGTATTTT
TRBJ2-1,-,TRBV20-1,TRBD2,CSAGLASSEQFF,TGCAGTGCTGGACTAGCTAGCTCTGAGCAGTTCTTC
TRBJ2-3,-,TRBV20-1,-,CSASKGGTDTQYF,TGCAGTGCTAGTAAGGGTGGCACAGATACGCAGTATTTT
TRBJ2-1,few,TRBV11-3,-,CASSLPDSYNEQFF,TGTGCCAGCAGCCTCCCAGACTCCTACAATGAGCAGTTCTTC
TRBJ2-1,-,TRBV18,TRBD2,CASSGTSGRAKDNEQFF,TGTGCCAGCTCAGGGACTAGCGGGAGGGCCAAGGACAATGAGCAGTTCTTC
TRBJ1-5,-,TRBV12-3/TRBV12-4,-,CASSLGSGGNQPQHF,TGTGCCAGCAGTTTGGGGTCAGGGGGCAATCAGCCCCAGCATTTT
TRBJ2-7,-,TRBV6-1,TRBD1,CASSPSGQGLVQYF,TGTGCCAGCAGCCCTTCGGGACAGGGACTTGTGCAGTACTTC
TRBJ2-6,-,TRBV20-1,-,CCAPGQGSTSGANVLTF,TGCTGTGCTCCTGGCCAGGGTTCGACCTCTGGGGCCAACGTCCTGACTTTC
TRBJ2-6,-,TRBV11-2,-,CASSPTRVGANVLTF,TGTGCCAGCAGCCCGACTAGAGTCGGGGCCAACGTCCTGACTTTC
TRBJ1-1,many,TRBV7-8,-,CASSLAQLNTEAFF,TGTGCCAGCAGCTTAGCCCAATTGAACACTGAAGCTTTCTTT
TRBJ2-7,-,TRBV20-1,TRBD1,CSAPGTGLSYEQYF,TGCAGTGCTCCCGGGACAGGGCTCTCCTACGAGCAGTACTTC
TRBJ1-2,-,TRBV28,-,CASNTQVEAIYGYTF,TGTGCCAGCAACACACAGGTCGAGGCGATCTATGGCTACACCTTC
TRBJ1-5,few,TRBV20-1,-,CSASPAHQPQHF,TGCAGTGCTAGCCCCGCGCATCAGCCCCAGCATTTT
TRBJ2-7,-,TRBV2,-,CASSWGSNEQYF,TGTGCCAGCAGTTGGGGATCTAACGAGCAGTACTTC
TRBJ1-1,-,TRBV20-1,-,CSASVGVGDTEAFF,TGCAGTGCTAGTGTGGGGGTAGGGGACACTGAAGCTTTCTTT
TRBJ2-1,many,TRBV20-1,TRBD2,CSAIPTSGSSYNEQFF,TGCAGTGCTATCCCGACTAGCGGGAGCTCCTACAATGAGCAGTTCTTC
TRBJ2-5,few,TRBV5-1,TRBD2,CASSLNGGARETQYF,TGCGCCAGCAGCTTGAACGGGGGGGCGAGAGAGACCCAGTACTTC
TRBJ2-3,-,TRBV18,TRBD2,CASSPVGATSGRRADTQYF,TGTGCCAGCTCACCAGTCGGGGCGACTAGCGGGAGGCGCGCAGATACGCAGTATTTT
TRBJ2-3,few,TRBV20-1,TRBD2,CSVAGTASSTDTQYF,TGCAGTGTAGCGGGGACCGCATCTAGCACAGATACGCAGTATTTT
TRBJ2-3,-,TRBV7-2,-,CASSPTWSTDTQYF,TGTGCCAGCAGCCCCACTTGGAGCACAGATACGCAGTATTTT
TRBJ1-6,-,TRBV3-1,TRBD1,CASSRSGQGASPLHF,TGTGCCAGCAGTCGATCAGGACAGGGGGCTTCACCCCTCCACTTT
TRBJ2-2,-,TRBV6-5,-,CASSYGSSGELFF,TGTGCCAGCAGTTACGGGTCATCCGGGGAGCTGTTTTTT
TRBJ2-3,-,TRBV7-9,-,CASSLARGGLTDTQYF,TGTGCCAGCAGCTTAGCAAGAGGGGGGCTCACAGATACGCAGTATTTT
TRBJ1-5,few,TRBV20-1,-,CSARQAATQGQPQHF,TGCAGTGCGAGACAGGCGGCTACCCAAGGACAGCCCCAGCATTTT
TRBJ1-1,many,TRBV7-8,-,CASSLGGRSNEAFF,TGTGCCAGCAGCCTAGGGGGGCGATCGAATGAAGCTTTCTTT
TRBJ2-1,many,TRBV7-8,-,CASSLGPYNEQFF,TGTGCCAGCAGCTTAGGGCCCTACAATGAGCAGTTCTTC
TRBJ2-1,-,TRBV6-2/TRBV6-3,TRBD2,CASSYGASGGGEQFF,TGTGCCAGCAGTTACGGGGCTAGCGGCGGAGGGGAGCAGTTCTTC
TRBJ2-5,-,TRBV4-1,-,CASSQGLGQETQYF,TGCGCCAGCAGCCAAGGACTGGGCCAAGAGACCCAGTACTTC
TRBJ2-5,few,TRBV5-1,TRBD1,CASSLGQGAAQETQYF,TGCGCCAGCAGCTTGGGACAGGGCGCGGCACAAGAGACCCAGTACTTC
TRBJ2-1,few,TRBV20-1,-,CSANGGDYYNEQFF,TGCAGTGCTAACGGGGGCGATTATTACAATGAGCAGTTCTTC
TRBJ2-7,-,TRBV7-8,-,CASSPETPYEQYF,TGTGCCAGCAGCCCGGAGACTCCGTACGAGCAGTACTTC
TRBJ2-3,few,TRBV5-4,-,CASSPGLGTDTQYF,TGTGCCAGCAGCCCTGGCCTGGGGACAGATACGCAGTATTTT
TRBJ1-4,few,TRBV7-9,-,CASSQGNPTNEKLFF,TGTGCCAGCAGCCAGGGGAACCCAACTAATGAAAAACTGTTTTTT
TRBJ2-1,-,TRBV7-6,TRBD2,CASSLGFFKGGRDNEQFF,TGTGCCAGCAGCTTAGGTTTTTTTAAGGGCGGGAGGGACAATGAGCAGTTCTTC
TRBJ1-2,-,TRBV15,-,CATSSSGGYTF,TGTGCCACCAGCAGTTCCGGGGGCTACACCTTC
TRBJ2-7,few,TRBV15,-,CATSRGGDSYEQYF,TGTGCCACCAGCAGAGGGGGGGACTCCTACGAGCAGTACTTC
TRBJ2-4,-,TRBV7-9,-,CASSLGIAKNIQYF,TGTGCCAGCAGCTTAGGTATAGCCAAAAACATTCAGTACTTC
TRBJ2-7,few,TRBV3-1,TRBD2,CASSQAGTNLYEQYF,TGTGCCAGCAGCCAGGCCGGGACTAACCTCTACGAGCAGTACTTC
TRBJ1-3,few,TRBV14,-,CASSRGFSGNTIYF,TGTGCCAGCAGCCGAGGATTCTCTGGAAACACCATATATTTT
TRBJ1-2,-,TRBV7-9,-,CASSFHRDGVRGYTF,TGTGCCAGCAGCTTCCACCGGGACGGTGTGCGGGGCTACACCTTC
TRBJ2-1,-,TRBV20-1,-,CSASHPPVTGRGSSYNEQFF,TGCAGTGCTAGCCACCCCCCCGTTACTGGGAGGGGGAGCTCCTACAATGAGCAGTTCTTC
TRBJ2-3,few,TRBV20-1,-,CSARDAGVTTYTDTQYF,TGCAGTGCTAGAGATGCCGGGGTTACGACGTACACAGATACGCAGTATTTT
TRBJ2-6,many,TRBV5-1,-,CASSPLDSGANVLTF,TGCGCCAGCAGCCCTCTGGACTCTGGGGCCAACGTCCTGACTTTC
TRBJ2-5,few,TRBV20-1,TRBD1,CSWGRQGAGETQYF,TGCAGCTGGGGGAGGCAGGGGGCAGGGGAGACCCAGTACTTC
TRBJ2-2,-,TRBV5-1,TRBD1,CASRSGQGASGELFF,TGCGCCAGCAGGTCAGGACAGGGGGCATCCGGGGAGCTGTTTTTT
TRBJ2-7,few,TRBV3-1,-,CASSQVSYEQYF,TGTGCCAGCAGCCAAGTCTCCTACGAGCAGTACTTC
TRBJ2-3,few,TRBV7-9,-,CASSLAYTQYF,TGTGCCAGCAGCTTAGCATATACGCAGTATTTT
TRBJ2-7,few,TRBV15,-,CATSRARTATYEQYF,TGTGCCACCAGCAGAGCCAGGACGGCCACCTACGAGCAGTACTTC
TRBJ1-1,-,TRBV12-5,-,CASGDLGAFF,TGTGCTAGTGGCGATTTGGGAGCTTTCTTT